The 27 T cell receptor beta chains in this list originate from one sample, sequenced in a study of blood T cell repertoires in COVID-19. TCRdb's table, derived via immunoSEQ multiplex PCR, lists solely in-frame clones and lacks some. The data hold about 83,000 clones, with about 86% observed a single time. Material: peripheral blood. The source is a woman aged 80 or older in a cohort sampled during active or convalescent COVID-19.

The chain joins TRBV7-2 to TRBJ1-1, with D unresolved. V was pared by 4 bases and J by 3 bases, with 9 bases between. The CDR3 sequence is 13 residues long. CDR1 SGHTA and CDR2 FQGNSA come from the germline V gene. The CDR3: CASSSNSDTEAFF. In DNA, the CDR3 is TGTGCCAGCAGCTCAAACAGTGACACTGAAGCTTTCTTT.

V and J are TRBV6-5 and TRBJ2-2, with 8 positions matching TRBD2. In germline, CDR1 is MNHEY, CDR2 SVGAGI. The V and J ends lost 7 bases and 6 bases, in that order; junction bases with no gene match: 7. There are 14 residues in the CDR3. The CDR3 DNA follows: TGTGCCAGCACGGGACTAGTGGTTGCCGGGGAGCTGTTTTTT. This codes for CASTGLVVAGELFF.

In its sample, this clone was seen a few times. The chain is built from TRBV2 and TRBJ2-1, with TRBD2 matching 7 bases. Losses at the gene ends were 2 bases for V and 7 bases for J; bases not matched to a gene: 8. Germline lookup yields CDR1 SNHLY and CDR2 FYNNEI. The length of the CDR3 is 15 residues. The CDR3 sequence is CASSEWREGPNEQFF. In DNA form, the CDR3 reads TGTGCCAGCAGTGAATGGAGGGAGGGCCCTAATGAGCAGTTCTTC.

In nucleotides, the CDR3 is TGTGCCAGCAGTGCCCGACAGGGGAACACCGGGGAGCTGTTTTTT. It specifies CASSARQGNTGELFF. V usage is TRBV6-2 or TRBV6-3 and J usage is TRBJ2-2; 7 nucleotides agree with TRBD1. CDR1 MNHEY and CDR2 SVGEGT come from the germline V gene. V dropped 5 bases and J dropped 1; count of bases not matched to a gene: 4. The CDR3 is 15 residues long.

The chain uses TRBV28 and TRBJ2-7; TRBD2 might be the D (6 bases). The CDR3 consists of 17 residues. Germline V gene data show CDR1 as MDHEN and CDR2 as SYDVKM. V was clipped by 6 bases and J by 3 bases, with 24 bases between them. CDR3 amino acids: CASSPTRGSRSGYEQYF. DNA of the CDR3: TGTGCCAGCAGCCCTACCCGGGGGAGCCGATCCGGCTACGAGCAGTACTTC.

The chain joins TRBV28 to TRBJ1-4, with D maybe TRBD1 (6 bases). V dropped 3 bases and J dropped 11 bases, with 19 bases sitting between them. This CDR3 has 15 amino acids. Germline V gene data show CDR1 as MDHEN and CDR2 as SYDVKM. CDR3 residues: CASSFGRTGRYKLFF. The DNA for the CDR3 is TGTGCCAGCAGTTTTGGTCGCACAGGGCGGTATAAACTGTTTTTT. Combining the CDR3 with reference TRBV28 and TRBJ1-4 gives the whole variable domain DVKVTQSSRYLVKRTGEKVFLECVQDMDHENMFWYRQDPGLGLRLIYFSYDVKMKEKGDIPEGYSVSREKKERFSLILESASTNQTSMYLCASSFGRTGRYKLFFGSGTQLSVL.

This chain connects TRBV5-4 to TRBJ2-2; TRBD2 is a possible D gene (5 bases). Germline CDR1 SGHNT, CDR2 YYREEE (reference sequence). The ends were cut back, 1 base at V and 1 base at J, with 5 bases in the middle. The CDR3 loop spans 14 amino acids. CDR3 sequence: CASSLRENTGELFF. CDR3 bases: TGTGCCAGCAGCTTGCGGGAGAACACCGGGGAGCTGTTTTTT.

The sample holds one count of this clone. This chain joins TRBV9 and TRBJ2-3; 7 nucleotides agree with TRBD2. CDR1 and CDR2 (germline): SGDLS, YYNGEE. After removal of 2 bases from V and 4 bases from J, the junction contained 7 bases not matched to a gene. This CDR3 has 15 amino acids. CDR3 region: CASSVATSSPDTQYF. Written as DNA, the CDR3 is TGTGCCAGCAGCGTTGCGACTAGCAGTCCAGATACGCAGTATTTT.

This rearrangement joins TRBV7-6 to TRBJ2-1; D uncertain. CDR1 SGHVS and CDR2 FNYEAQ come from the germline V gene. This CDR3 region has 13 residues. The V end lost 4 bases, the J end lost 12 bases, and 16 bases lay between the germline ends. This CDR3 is CASSYQSSTVQFF. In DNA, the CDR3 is TGTGCCAGCAGCTACCAAAGCTCAACAGTGCAGTTCTTC.

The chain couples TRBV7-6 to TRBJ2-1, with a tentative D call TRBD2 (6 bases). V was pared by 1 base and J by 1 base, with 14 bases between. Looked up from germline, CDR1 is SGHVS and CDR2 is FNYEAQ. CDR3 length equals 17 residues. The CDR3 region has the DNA TGTGCCAGCAGCTTAGATCGCGGGACGACTTCCTACAATGAGCAGTTCTTC. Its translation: CASSLDRGTTSYNEQFF.

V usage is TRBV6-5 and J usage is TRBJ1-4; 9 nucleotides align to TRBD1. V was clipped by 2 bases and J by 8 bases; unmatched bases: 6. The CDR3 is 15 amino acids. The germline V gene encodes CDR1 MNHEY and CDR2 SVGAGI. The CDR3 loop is CASSYRTGGSEKLFF. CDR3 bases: TGTGCCAGCAGTTACAGAACAGGGGGCAGCGAAAAACTGTTTTTT.

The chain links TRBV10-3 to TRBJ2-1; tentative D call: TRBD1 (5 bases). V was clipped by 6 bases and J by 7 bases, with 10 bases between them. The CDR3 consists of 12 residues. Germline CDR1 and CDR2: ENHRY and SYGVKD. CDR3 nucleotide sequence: TGTGCCATCAGGCCCCAGGGAAATGAGCAGTTCTTC. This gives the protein CAIRPQGNEQFF.

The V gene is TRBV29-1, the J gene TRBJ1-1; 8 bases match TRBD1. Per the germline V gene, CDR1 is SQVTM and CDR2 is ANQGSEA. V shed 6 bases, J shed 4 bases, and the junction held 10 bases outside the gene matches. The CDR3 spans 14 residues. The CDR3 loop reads CSVSLIQGGTEAFF. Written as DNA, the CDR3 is TGCAGCGTCTCTCTCATACAGGGGGGCACTGAAGCTTTCTTT.

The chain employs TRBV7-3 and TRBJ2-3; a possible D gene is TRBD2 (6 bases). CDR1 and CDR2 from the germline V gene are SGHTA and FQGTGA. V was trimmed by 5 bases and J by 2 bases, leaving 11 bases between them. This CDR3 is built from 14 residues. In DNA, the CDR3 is TGTGCCAGCAGCCGACAGCGGGTCACAGATACGCAGTATTTT. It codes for CASSRQRVTDTQYF.

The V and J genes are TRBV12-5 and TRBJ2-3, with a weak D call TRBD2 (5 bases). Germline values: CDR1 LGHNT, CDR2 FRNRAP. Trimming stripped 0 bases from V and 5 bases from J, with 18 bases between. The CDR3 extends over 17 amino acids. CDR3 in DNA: TGTGCTAGTGGTTTGGTACCGAGCGGCCCAACCGGAGATACGCAGTATTTT. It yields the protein CASGLVPSGPTGDTQYF.

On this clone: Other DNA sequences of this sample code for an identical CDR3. The CDR3 DNA sequence: TGTGCCAGTAGCCAGACTGGAGGCAATCAGCCCCAGCATTTT. Translation gives CASSQTGGNQPQHF. The chain joins TRBV19 to TRBJ1-5; D gene uncertain. Looked up from germline, CDR1 is LNHDA and CDR2 is SQIVND (reference sequence). The length of the CDR3 is 14 residues. V lost 6 bases, J lost 2 bases, and 11 bases lay in between.

The CDR3 sequence: CASSLAGGQGFGYTF. CDR3 sequence (DNA): TGCGCCAGCAGCTTGGCCGGTGGACAGGGTTTTGGCTACACCTTC. The chain joins TRBV5-1 to TRBJ1-2; 8 bases are shared with TRBD1. The CDR3 runs 15 residues. Germline trimming cut 0 bases from V and 7 bases from J; bases unmatched to any gene: 8. The germline gives CDR1 SGHRS, CDR2 YFSETQ.

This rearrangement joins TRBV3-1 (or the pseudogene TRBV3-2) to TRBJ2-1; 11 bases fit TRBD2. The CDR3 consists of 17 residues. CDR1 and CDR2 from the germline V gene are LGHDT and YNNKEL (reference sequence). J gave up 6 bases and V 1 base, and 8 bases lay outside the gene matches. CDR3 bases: TGTGCCAGCAGCCAAGGCGTACTAGCGGGAGTACTCAATGAGCAGTTCTTC. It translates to CASSQGVLAGVLNEQFF.

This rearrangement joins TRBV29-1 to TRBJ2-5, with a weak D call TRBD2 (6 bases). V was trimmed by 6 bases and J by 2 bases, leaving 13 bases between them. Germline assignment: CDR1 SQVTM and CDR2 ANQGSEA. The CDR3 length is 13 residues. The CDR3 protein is CSVGGAGQETQYF. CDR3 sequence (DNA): TGCAGCGTGGGTGGGGCGGGACAAGAGACCCAGTACTTC.

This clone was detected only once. The CDR3, as DNA: TGTGCCACCAGACCGGGACAGGGGGCAAATGAGCAGTTCTTC. Translating gives CATRPGQGANEQFF. The chain uses TRBV6-5 and TRBJ2-1; 12 nucleotides align to TRBD1. Germline V gives CDR1 MNHEY, CDR2 SVGAGI. The CDR3 loop spans 14 amino acids. The V and J ends lost 10 bases and 7 bases, in that order; junction bases with no gene match: 8.

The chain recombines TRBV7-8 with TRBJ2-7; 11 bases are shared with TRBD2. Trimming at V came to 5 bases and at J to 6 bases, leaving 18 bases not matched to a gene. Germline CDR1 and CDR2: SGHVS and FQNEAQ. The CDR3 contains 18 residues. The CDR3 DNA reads TGTGCCAGCAGCGGGTGGGACAGAGCTAGCGGGAGGAGCCCCGAGCAGTACGTC. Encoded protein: CASSGWDRASGRSPEQYV.

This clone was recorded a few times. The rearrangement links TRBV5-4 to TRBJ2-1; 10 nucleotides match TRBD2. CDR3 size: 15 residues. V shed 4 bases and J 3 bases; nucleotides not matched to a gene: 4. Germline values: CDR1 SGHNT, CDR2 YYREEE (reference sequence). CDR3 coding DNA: TGTGCCAGCAGCACTAGCGGGACCAACTACAATGAGCAGTTCTTC. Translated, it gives CASSTSGTNYNEQFF. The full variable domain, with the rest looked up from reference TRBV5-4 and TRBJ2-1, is ETGVTQSPTHLIKTRGQQVTLRCSSQSGHNTVSWYQQALGQGPQFIFQYYREEENGRGNFPPRFSGLQFPNYSSELNVNALELDDSALYLCASSTSGTNYNEQFFGPGTRLTVL.

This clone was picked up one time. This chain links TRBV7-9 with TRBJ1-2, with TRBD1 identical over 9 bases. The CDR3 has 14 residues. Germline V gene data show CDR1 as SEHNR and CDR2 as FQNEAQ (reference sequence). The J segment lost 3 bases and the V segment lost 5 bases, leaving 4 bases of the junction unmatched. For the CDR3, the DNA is TGTGCCAGCAGCCCGGGACAGGGTCACTATGGCTACACCTTC. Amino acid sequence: CASSPGQGHYGYTF.

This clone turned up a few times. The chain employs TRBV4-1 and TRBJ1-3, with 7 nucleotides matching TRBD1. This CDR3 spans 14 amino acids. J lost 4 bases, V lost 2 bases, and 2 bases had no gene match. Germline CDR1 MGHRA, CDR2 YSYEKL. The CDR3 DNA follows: TGCGCCAGCAGCCAACCGGGACAGGGAAACACCATATATTTT. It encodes CASSQPGQGNTIYF.

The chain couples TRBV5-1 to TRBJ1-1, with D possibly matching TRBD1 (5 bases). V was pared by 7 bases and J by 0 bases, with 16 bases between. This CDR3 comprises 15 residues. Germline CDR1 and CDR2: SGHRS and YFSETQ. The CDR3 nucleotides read TGCGCCAGCTCTCATGGTTGGGGCATGAACACTGAAGCTTTCTTT. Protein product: CASSHGWGMNTEAFF.

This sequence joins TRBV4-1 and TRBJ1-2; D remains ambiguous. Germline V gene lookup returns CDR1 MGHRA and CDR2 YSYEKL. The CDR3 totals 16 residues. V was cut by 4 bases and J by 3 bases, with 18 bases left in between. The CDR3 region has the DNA TGCGCCAGCAGCCGCCAAGCGGGAGGATTTGACTATGGCTACACCTTC. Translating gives CASSRQAGGFDYGYTF.

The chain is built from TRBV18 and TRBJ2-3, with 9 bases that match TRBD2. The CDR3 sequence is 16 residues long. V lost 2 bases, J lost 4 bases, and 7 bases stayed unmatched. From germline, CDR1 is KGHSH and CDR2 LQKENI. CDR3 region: CASSPGGTSSSDTQYF. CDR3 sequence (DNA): TGTGCCAGCTCACCAGGGGGGACTAGCTCATCAGATACGCAGTATTTT.